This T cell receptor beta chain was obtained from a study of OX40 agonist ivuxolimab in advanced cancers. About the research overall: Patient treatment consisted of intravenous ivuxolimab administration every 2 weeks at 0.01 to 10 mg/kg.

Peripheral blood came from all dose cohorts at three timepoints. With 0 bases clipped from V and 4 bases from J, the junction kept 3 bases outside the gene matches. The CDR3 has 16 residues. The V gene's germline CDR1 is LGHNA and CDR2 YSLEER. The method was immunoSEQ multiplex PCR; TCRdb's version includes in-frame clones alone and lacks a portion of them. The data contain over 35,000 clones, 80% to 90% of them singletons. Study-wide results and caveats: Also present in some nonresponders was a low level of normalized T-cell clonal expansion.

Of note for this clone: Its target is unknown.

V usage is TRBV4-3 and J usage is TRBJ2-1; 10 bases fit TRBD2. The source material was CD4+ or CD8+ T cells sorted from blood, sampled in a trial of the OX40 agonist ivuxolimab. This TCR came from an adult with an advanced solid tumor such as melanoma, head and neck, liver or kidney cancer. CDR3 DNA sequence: TGCGCCAGCAGCCAAGATAGCGGGGGGTTATACAATGAGCAGTTCTTC. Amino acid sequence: CASSQDSGGLYNEQFF.